The source of this TCR beta chain is a study of regulatory T cells in long-lasting Graves disease. Overall study findings and caveats: Accuracy may have suffered from the small sample size.

Researchers made TCR beta libraries by using iRepertoire HTBI primers and running Arm-PCR on CDR3 regions. Each CDR3 protein gets one entry after TCRdb re-called the multiplex PCR reads with MiXCR. The repertoire holds roughly 400,000 distinct CDR3 sequences, 15% to 20% seen once, with 20% to 25% in the top ten. Stated time point: newly diagnosed GD, antithyroid drugs for less than 3 months. Extracted RNA from PBMCs served as the source of the TCR library. In this sample, this clonotype turned up once. The antigen is unknown. One end of the junction varies from germline; a read error may be responsible. Germline V gene lookup returns CDR1 SQVTM and CDR2 ANQGSEA. This CDR3 has 15 residues. The same sample was also studied in work on T cells in Graves' hyperthyroidism and ophthalmopathy.

Sample: peripheral blood mononuclear cells (PBMCs), taken at new diagnosis, from a patient treated with antithyroid drugs. The chain is built from TRBV29-1 and TRBJ2-4, with 10 bases aligning to TRBD2. This sequence was found in a woman younger than 30 with Graves disease. The CDR3 DNA sequence: TGCAGCGTCGAAGGGGCTAGCGGGAGTGTCCGTGAGCGGTTCTTC. It encodes CSVEGASGSVRERFF.